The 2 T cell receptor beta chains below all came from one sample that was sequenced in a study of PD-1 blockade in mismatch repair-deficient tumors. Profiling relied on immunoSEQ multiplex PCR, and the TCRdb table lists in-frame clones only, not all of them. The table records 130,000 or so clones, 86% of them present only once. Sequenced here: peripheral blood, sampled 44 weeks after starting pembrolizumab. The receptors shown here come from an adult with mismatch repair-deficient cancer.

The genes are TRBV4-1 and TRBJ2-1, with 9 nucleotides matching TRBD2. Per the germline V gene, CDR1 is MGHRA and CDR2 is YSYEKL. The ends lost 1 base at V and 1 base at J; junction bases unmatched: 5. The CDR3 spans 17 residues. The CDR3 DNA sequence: TGCGCCAGCAGCCAAGGGATAGCGGGAGTGTCCTACAATGAGCAGTTCTTC. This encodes CASSQGIAGVSYNEQFF.

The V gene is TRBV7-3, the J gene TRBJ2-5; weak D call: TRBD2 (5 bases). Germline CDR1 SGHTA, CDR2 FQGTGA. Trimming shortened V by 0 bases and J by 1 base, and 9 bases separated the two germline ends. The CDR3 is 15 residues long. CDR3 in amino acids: CASSLTPGLQETQYF. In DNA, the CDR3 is TGTGCCAGCAGCTTAACACCAGGACTCCAAGAGACCCAGTACTTC.